This TCR beta chain was sequenced during a study of shared T cell receptors in the human thymus. The assay was immunoSEQ multiplex PCR, and TCRdb's table has in-frame clones only and misses some. The top ten hold just under 0.0095% of the sample, which has 500,000 to 850,000 clones, around 87% seen once. Trimming left V 3 bases short and J 2 bases short, with 14 bases between. Germline V gene sequence: CDR1 SGDLS, CDR2 YYNGEE. The CDR3 contains 16 residues. The data were also submitted as part of a second study, on human thymus T cells. That source reports: The thymus tissue came from resections taken during corrective heart surgery. Repertoires sampled from thymus and blood appeared biased in V and J gene usage. Among unrelated individuals, related research reported thymic repertoires that overlapped highly.

The TCR originated in a boy under two years old with a congenital heart defect. The chain couples TRBV9 to TRBJ1-4; D uncertain. Sequencing was done on a sample of thymocytes. The CDR3 protein is CASSASGFRTNEKLFF. CDR3 DNA sequence: TGTGCCAGCAGCGCCTCGGGTTTTAGGACTAATGAAAAACTGTTTTTT. The complete variable domain, with remaining parts taken from reference TRBV9 and TRBJ1-4, reads DSGVTQTPKHLITATGQRVTLRCSPRSGDLSVYWYQQSLDQGLQFLIQYYNGEERAKGNILERFSAQQFPDLHSELNLSSLELGDSALYFCASSASGFRTNEKLFFGSGTQLSVL.